This T cell receptor beta chain is from a study of OX40 agonist ivuxolimab in advanced cancers. For the study at large: Patients receiving dose escalation had hepatocellular carcinoma, melanoma, renal cell or head and neck cancer. Participants averaged approximately 65 years of age (range roughly 23 to 79) and were 82.7% male. Study-level findings and limits: Average numbers of expanded clones were greater in CD8+ T cells than in CD4+.

Germline V gene sequence: CDR1 SGHRS, CDR2 YFSETQ. Trimming shortened V by 4 bases and J by 1 base, and 8 bases separated the two germline ends. The CDR3 loop spans 13 amino acids. Concerning this clone: What it binds is unknown.

Repertoires were generated with immunoSEQ multiplex PCR, while TCRdb's copy carries only in-frame clones and drops some. Of around 70,000 clones listed, 80% to 90% are singletons. This sample comprised CD4+ or CD8+ T cells sorted from blood, obtained in a trial of the OX40 agonist ivuxolimab. The clonotype comes from an adult with an advanced solid tumor such as melanoma, head and neck, liver or kidney cancer. This chain connects TRBV5-1 to TRBJ1-1, with no clear D. CDR3 DNA: TGCGCCAGCAGCCTCGATCCGAACACTGAAGCTTTCTTT. Residues: CASSLDPNTEAFF.